The 10 T cell receptor beta chains presented below share a single source sample, sequenced in a study of T cell responses to AZD1222 COVID-19 vaccine. The assay was immunoSEQ multiplex PCR, and TCRdb's table has in-frame clones only and misses some. The table shows 90,000 to 130,000 clones, with about 95% occurring only once. Sequencing was performed on peripheral blood, taken 28 days after the second AZD1222 dose. These receptors came from an adult who received the AZD1222 COVID-19 vaccine.

This clone was counted once. This chain links TRBV6-5 with TRBJ2-7; TRBD1 agrees at 7 bases. The length of the CDR3 is 13 residues. V was clipped by 5 bases and J by 4 bases; unmatched bases: 5. Germline lookup yields CDR1 MNHEY and CDR2 SVGAGI. CDR3 sequence: CASSRGQEYEQYF. The CDR3 DNA reads as TGTGCCAGCAGTAGAGGACAGGAATACGAGCAGTACTTC.

The chain recombines TRBV27 with TRBJ1-5; D is ambiguous. The germline gives CDR1 MNHEY, CDR2 SMNVEV (reference sequence). This CDR3 region has 15 residues. CDR3: CAAGPVVAGRGPQHF. CDR3 bases: TGTGCTGCCGGACCAGTGGTCGCAGGTCGAGGGCCCCAGCATTTT.

This clone has more than one count but fewer than ten. This chain links TRBV15 with TRBJ2-1; 7 bases match TRBD1. The CDR3 is 15 amino acids. Germline CDR1 and CDR2: LNHNV and YYDKDF (reference sequence). V was pared by 2 bases and J by 4 bases, with 5 bases of the junction left unmatched. CDR3: CATSRPGQPYNEQFF. The CDR3 DNA is TGTGCCACCAGCAGACCGGGACAGCCGTACAATGAGCAGTTCTTC.

The V and J genes are TRBV28 and TRBJ1-1; the match to TRBD1 covers 7 bases. The CDR3 consists of 14 residues. V lost 5 bases and J lost 3; bases outside the gene matches: 6. Germline CDR1 is MDHEN and CDR2 is SYDVKM. CDR3 residues: CASSTPTGHTEAFF. DNA for the CDR3: TGTGCCAGCAGTACACCGACAGGGCACACTGAAGCTTTCTTT.

The chain links TRBV11-3 to TRBJ2-3, with D possibly being TRBD2 (5 bases). Germline-derived CDR1 and CDR2 are SGHNT and YENEEA. The CDR3 contains 13 residues. The V gene lost 1 base and the J gene lost 8 bases, with 10 bases spanning the gap. For the CDR3, the DNA is TGTGCCAGCAGCTTAGGTCCCGCGGGTACGCAGTATTTT. Translating gives CASSLGPAGTQYF.

The V gene is TRBV9, the J gene TRBJ1-2; D is unclear. Trimming stripped 0 bases from V and 4 bases from J, with 22 bases between. The CDR3 extends over 18 amino acids. The germline gives CDR1 SGDLS, CDR2 YYNGEE. As DNA, the CDR3 is TGTGCCAGCAGCGTAGTGGTGCCCCTTGAACCTTCCGTCTATGGCTACACCTTC. Translating it yields CASSVVVPLEPSVYGYTF.

This clone came up once. This sequence joins TRBV5-1 and TRBJ2-7; the match to TRBD1 covers 7 bases. The V gene's germline CDR1 is SGHRS and CDR2 YFSETQ. The CDR3 contains 15 residues. V shed 4 bases, J shed 4 bases, and the junction held 11 bases outside the gene matches. The CDR3 sequence: CASSLTQGGLYEQYF. The CDR3 bases are TGCGCCAGCAGCCTCACCCAAGGGGGCTTATACGAGCAGTACTTC. The full variable domain, rest sourced from reference TRBV5-1 and TRBJ2-7, is KAGVTQTPRYLIKTRGQQVTLSCSPISGHRSVSWYQQTPGQGLQFLFEYFSETQRNKGNFPGRFSGRQFSNSRSEMNVSTLELGDSALYLCASSLTQGGLYEQYFGPGTRLTVT.

The chain uses TRBV6-5 and TRBJ2-3, with D possibly called TRBD1 or TRBD2 (5 bases each). The CDR3 runs to 12 residues. Per germline, CDR1 MNHEY and CDR2 SVGAGI. Trimming cost V 6 bases and J 1 base, with 5 bases left between them. CDR3 amino acids: CASRGGTDTQYF. DNA of the CDR3: TGTGCCAGCAGGGGGGGCACAGATACGCAGTATTTT.

V gene TRBV5-5 combines with J gene TRBJ2-2, with 7 nucleotides matching TRBD1. Trimming at V came to 4 bases and at J to 6 bases, leaving 12 bases not matched to a gene. The CDR3 spans 16 residues. Germline V gene data show CDR1 as SGHKS and CDR2 as YYEKEE (reference sequence). CDR3 sequence reads: CASSGTGVGMAGELFF. The CDR3 DNA follows: TGTGCCAGCAGCGGTACAGGGGTCGGGATGGCCGGGGAGCTGTTTTTT.

The CDR3 nucleotides read TGTGCCAGCACCGTCATGGGGGATCAGCCCCAGCATTTT. Encoded protein: CASTVMGDQPQHF. The rearrangement uses TRBV28 and TRBJ1-5; weak D call: TRBD1 (5 bases). Between the trimmed V and J ends, which lost 7 bases and 5 bases, there was a span of 12 bases. Germline-derived CDR1 and CDR2 are MDHEN and SYDVKM. The CDR3 contains 13 residues.